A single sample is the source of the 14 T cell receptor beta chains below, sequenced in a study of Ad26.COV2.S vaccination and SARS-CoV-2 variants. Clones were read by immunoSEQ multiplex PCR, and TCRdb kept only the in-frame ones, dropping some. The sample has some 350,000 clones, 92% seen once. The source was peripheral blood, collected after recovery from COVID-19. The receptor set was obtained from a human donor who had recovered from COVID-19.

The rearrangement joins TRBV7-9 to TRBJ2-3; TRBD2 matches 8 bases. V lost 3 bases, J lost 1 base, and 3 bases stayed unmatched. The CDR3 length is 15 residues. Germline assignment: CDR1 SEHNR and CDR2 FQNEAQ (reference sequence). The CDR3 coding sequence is TGTGCCAGCAGCTTCAGTAGCGGGGGCACAGATACGCAGTATTTT. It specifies CASSFSSGGTDTQYF.

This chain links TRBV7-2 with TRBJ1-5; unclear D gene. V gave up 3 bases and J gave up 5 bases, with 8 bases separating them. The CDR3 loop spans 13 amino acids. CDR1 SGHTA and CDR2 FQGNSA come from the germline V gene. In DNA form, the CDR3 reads TGTGCCAGCAGCTTGACGAGGGATCAGCCCCAGCATTTT. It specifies CASSLTRDQPQHF.

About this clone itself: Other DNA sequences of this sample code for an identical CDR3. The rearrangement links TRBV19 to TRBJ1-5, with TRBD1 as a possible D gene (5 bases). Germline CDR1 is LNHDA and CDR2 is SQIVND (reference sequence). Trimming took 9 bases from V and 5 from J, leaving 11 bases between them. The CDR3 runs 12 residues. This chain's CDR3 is CASRDLYQPQHF. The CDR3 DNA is TGTGCCAGCAGGGACCTATATCAGCCCCAGCATTTT.

This CDR3 reads CASSSERGNEQYF. Written as DNA, the CDR3 is TGTGCCAGCAGCTCGGAAAGGGGCAACGAGCAGTACTTC. The rearrangement uses TRBV7-9 and TRBJ2-7; maybe TRBD1 (5 bases). V was clipped by 4 bases and J by 5 bases, with 12 bases between them. The germline gives CDR1 SEHNR, CDR2 FQNEAQ (reference sequence). The CDR3 is 13 amino acids.

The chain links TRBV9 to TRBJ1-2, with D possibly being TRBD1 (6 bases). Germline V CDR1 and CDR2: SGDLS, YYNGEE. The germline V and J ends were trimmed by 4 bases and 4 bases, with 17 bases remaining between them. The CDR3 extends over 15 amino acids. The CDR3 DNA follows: TGTGCCAGCAGCCTAGAGGCCAGGGGTGGCTATGGCTACACCTTC. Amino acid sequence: CASSLEARGGYGYTF.

The CDR3 DNA reads TGTGCCAGCAGTCCGACAGGGTGGACTGAAGCTTTCTTT. Its protein product is CASSPTGWTEAFF. This chain connects TRBV6-5 to TRBJ1-1, with 7 bases that match TRBD1. Germline CDR1 reads MNHEY; CDR2 reads SVGAGI. This CDR3 comprises 13 residues. The V segment lost 5 bases and the J segment 5 bases; nucleotides outside the gene matches: 5.

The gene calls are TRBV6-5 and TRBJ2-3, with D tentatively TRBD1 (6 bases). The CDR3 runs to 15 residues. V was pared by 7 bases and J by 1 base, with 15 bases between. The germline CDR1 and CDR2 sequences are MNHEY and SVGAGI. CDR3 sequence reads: CASKTPQGGTDTQYF. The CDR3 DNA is TGTGCCAGCAAAACCCCACAGGGTGGCACAGATACGCAGTATTTT.

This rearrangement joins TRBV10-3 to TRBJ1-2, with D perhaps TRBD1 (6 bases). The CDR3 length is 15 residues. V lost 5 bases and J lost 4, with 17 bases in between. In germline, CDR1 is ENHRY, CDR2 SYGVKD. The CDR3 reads CAISSSTGASYGYTF. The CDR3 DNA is TGTGCCATCAGTTCTTCGACAGGCGCATCCTATGGCTACACCTTC.

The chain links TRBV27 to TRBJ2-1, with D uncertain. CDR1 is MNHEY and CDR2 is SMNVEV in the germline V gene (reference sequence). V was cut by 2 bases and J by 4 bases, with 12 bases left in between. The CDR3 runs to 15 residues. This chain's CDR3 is CASSLDNTGYNEQFF. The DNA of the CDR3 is TGTGCCAGCAGTTTAGATAACACGGGTTACAATGAGCAGTTCTTC.

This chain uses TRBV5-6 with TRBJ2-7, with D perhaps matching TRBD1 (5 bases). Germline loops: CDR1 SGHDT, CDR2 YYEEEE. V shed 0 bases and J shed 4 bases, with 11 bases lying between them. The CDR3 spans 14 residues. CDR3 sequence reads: CASSLGIPGYEQYF. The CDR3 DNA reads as TGTGCCAGCAGCTTGGGGATACCAGGGTACGAGCAGTACTTC.

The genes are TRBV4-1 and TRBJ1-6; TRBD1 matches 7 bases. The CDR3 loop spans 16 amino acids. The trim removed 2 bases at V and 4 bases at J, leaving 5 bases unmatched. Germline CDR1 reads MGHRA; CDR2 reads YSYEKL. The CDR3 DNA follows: TGCGCCAGCAGCCAACAGGGACAGAGTTATAATTCACCCCTCCACTTT. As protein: CASSQQGQSYNSPLHF.

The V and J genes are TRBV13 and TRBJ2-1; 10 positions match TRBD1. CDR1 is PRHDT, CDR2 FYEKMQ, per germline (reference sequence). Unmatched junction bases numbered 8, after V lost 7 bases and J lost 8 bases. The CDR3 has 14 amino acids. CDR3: CASTDRDRGYEQFF. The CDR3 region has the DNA TGTGCCAGCACCGACCGGGACAGGGGATATGAGCAGTTCTTC.

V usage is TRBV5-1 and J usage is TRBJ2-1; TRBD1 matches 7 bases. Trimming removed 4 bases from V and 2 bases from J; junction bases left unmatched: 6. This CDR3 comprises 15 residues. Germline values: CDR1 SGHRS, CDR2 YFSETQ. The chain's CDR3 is CASSAPGGTYNEQFF. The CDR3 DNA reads TGCGCCAGCAGCGCCCCAGGGGGTACCTACAATGAGCAGTTCTTC. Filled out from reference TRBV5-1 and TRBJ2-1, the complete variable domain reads KAGVTQTPRYLIKTRGQQVTLSCSPISGHRSVSWYQQTPGQGLQFLFEYFSETQRNKGNFPGRFSGRQFSNSRSEMNVSTLELGDSALYLCASSAPGGTYNEQFFGPGTRLTVL.

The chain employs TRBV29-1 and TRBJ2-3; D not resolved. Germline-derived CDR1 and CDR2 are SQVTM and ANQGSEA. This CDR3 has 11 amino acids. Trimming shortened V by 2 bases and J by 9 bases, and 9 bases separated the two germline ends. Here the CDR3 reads CSVETTGTQYF. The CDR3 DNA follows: TGCAGCGTTGAAACGACTGGGACGCAGTATTTT.